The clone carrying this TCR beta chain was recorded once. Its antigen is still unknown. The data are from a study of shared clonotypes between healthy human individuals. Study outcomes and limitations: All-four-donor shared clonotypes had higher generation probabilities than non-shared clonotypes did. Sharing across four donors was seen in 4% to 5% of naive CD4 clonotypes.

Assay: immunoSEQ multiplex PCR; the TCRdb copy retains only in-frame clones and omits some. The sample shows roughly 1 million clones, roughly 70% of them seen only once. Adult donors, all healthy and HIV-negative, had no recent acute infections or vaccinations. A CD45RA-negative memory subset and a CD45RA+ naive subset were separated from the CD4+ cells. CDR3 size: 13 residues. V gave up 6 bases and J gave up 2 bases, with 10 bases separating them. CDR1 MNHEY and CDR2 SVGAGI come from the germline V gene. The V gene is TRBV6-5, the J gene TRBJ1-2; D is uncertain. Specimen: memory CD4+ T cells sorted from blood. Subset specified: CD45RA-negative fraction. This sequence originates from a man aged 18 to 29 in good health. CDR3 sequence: CASRPGANYGYTF. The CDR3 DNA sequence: TGTGCCAGCAGGCCGGGAGCCAACTATGGCTACACCTTC.